This T cell receptor (beta chain) was retrieved from a study of a mutant IDH1 vaccine in newly diagnosed glioma. In the study overall: Before enrollment, the patients had been treated with radiotherapy alone, temozolomide alone, or both together. Most of them had received both.

Time point described: week 23, last vaccination. In the vaccine, a single dose held 300 ug of the mutant IDH1 20-mer peptide, along with topical imiquimod. TCRdb's table, derived via immunoSEQ multiplex PCR, lists solely in-frame clones and lacks some. The profile shows tens of thousands of clones, over 70% of them singletons. Per germline, CDR1 SEHNR and CDR2 FQNEAQ (reference sequence). Trimming took off 4 bases at V and 2 bases at J, with 10 bases between the two ends. This CDR3 contains 14 residues. Note on this clone: Its antigen is currently unknown.

The sequence derives from a man younger than 30 with glioma. The V gene is TRBV7-9, the J gene TRBJ2-3; the D gene is possibly TRBD1 (6 bases). Material: PBMCs, obtained from a glioma patient whose treatment included an IDH1 peptide vaccine. CDR3 nucleotides: TGTGCCAGCAGCTATACAGGGACCACAGATACGCAGTATTTT. Encoded protein: CASSYTGTTDTQYF. Full variable domain (missing parts from reference TRBV7-9 and TRBJ2-3): DTGVSQNPRHKITKRGQNVTFRCDPISEHNRLYWYRQTLGQGPEFLTYFQNEAQLEKSRLLSDRFSAERPKGSFSTLEIQRTEQGDSAMYLCASSYTGTTDTQYFGPGTRLTVL.